This TCR beta chain emerged from a study of regulatory T cells in long-lasting Graves disease. Study-level information: A definition of persistent Graves' disease required over 5 years of antithyroid drugs plus positive TSH receptor antibodies. Points from the study as a whole: Not thyroid tissue but only peripheral blood was studied.

CDR3 regions were amplified by Arm-PCR using iRepertoire HTBI primers to build TCR beta libraries. Methods used by the authors: Detected in the samples were over 60 TRBV and more than 11 TRBJ segments. TCRdb redid the calling of the multiplex PCR reads with MiXCR, one entry per CDR3 protein. TCRdb's processing, not the authors' own work, is the source of the V and J calls. The sample yields around 400,000 distinct CDR3 sequences, about 20% seen once. Time point here: persistent/refractory GD, antithyroid drugs over 5 years with positive TRAb. There was RNA extracted from PBMCs, and the TCR library was made from it. EDTA tubes received roughly 8.6 milliliters of drawn peripheral blood. V shed 5 bases, J shed 7 bases, and the junction held 6 bases outside the gene matches. There are 14 residues in the CDR3. This clonotype was recorded many times. What it binds is not known.

Sequences were derived from peripheral blood mononuclear cells (PBMCs), sampled when the disease was refractory, from a patient treated with antithyroid drugs. The TCR comes from a female donor with Graves disease. The genes are TRBV12-3 or TRBV12-4 and TRBJ1-5; 9 bases line up with TRBD1. DNA for the CDR3: TGTGCCAGCAGTACCGGGACAGGGAGGCAGCCCCAGCATTTT. It is translated as CASSTGTGRQPQHF.